This is a list of T cell receptor beta chains from one sample in a study of shared clonotypes between healthy human individuals. Assay used: immunoSEQ multiplex PCR; TCRdb lists only in-frame clones, some missing. The sample holds about 1 million clones; about three quarters are singletons and the top ten take approximately 1.5%. Sequenced sample: memory CD4+ T cells sorted from blood. These receptors all stem from a man younger than 35 in good health. Each CDR3 is given with its conserved first and last residue. Fields, in order: D gene, J gene, clone size, V gene, CDR3 protein, CDR3 DNA. The D gene is left open where the match is weak. The size of a clone is reported for some rows only, either as once, few or many, or as a class for expanded clones.

d_call: .
j_call: TRBJ1-6
clone_size: .
v_call: TRBV10-3
cdr3_aa: CATKLPGQNSPLHF
cdr3_nt: TGTGCCACCAAGCTACCGGGTCAAAATTCACCCCTCCACTTT

d_call: .
j_call: TRBJ1-6
clone_size: .
v_call: TRBV30
cdr3_aa: CAWSVQGTLGSPLHF
cdr3_nt: TGTGCCTGGAGTGTTCAGGGAACCCTAGGTTCACCCCTCCACTTT

d_call: .
j_call: TRBJ2-7
clone_size: .
v_call: TRBV11-2
cdr3_aa: CASSPDSRTAEQYF
cdr3_nt: TGTGCCAGCAGCCCTGATTCAAGGACGGCCGAGCAGTACTTC

d_call: .
j_call: TRBJ1-1
clone_size: .
v_call: TRBV9
cdr3_aa: CASSVGPDTEAFF
cdr3_nt: TGTGCCAGCAGCGTAGGCCCAGATACTGAAGCTTTCTTT

d_call: TRBD2
j_call: TRBJ2-7
clone_size: many
v_call: TRBV6-1
cdr3_aa: CASSAGLAGSYEQYF
cdr3_nt: TGTGCCAGCAGCGCCGGACTAGCGGGCTCCTACGAGCAGTACTTC

d_call: TRBD1
j_call: TRBJ2-7
clone_size: .
v_call: TRBV6-1
cdr3_aa: CASTSTGAEQYF
cdr3_nt: TGTGCCAGCACTTCGACAGGGGCGGAGCAGTACTTC

d_call: .
j_call: TRBJ2-1
clone_size: .
v_call: TRBV9
cdr3_aa: CASRYSIGSKENEQFF
cdr3_nt: TGTGCCAGCAGGTACTCTATCGGGAGCAAGGAAAATGAGCAGTTCTTC

d_call: TRBD1
j_call: TRBJ1-4
clone_size: .
v_call: TRBV12-5
cdr3_aa: CASGAWTGGGEKLFF
cdr3_nt: TGTGCTAGTGGTGCTTGGACAGGGGGAGGCGAAAAACTGTTTTTT

d_call: TRBD1
j_call: TRBJ1-4
clone_size: .
v_call: TRBV18
cdr3_aa: CASSPGQGGTNEKLFF
cdr3_nt: TGTGCCAGCTCACCCGGACAGGGTGGCACTAATGAAAAACTGTTTTTT

d_call: .
j_call: TRBJ2-2
clone_size: few
v_call: TRBV7-6
cdr3_aa: CASSPGPVGTGELFF
cdr3_nt: TGTGCCAGCAGCCCAGGACCTGTGGGCACCGGGGAGCTGTTTTTT

d_call: .
j_call: TRBJ1-6
clone_size: .
v_call: TRBV5-6
cdr3_aa: CASSLAGAGDGSPLHF
cdr3_nt: TGTGCCAGCAGCTTGGCCGGGGCGGGGGATGGTTCACCCCTCCACTTT

d_call: .
j_call: TRBJ2-5
clone_size: .
v_call: TRBV6-6
cdr3_aa: CASSGGTGRTQYF
cdr3_nt: TGTGCCAGCAGCGGTGGGACCGGGAGGACCCAGTACTTC

d_call: TRBD1
j_call: TRBJ2-7
clone_size: few
v_call: TRBV30
cdr3_aa: CAWNRQGSTSYEQYF
cdr3_nt: TGTGCCTGGAATAGACAGGGGTCAACTTCCTACGAGCAGTACTTC

d_call: .
j_call: TRBJ1-2
clone_size: few
v_call: TRBV19
cdr3_aa: CASSRRTADYGYTF
cdr3_nt: TGTGCCAGTAGTAGGCGGACAGCCGACTATGGCTACACCTTC

d_call: .
j_call: TRBJ1-4
clone_size: .
v_call: TRBV10-2
cdr3_aa: CASRGNREKLFF
cdr3_nt: TGCGCCAGCCGGGGGAATAGGGAAAAACTGTTTTTT

d_call: .
j_call: TRBJ2-5
clone_size: .
v_call: TRBV5-4
cdr3_aa: CASSRYQETQYF
cdr3_nt: TGTGCCAGCAGTCGATACCAAGAGACCCAGTACTTC

d_call: .
j_call: TRBJ2-1
clone_size: few
v_call: TRBV5-1
cdr3_aa: CASSPPKDRHNEQFF
cdr3_nt: TGCGCCAGCAGCCCCCCGAAAGATCGCCACAATGAGCAGTTCTTC

d_call: TRBD1
j_call: TRBJ1-2
clone_size: .
v_call: TRBV15
cdr3_aa: CATSGWDRGHPGYTF
cdr3_nt: TGTGCCACCAGCGGATGGGACAGGGGGCACCCTGGCTACACCTTC

d_call: .
j_call: TRBJ1-1
clone_size: few
v_call: TRBV27
cdr3_aa: CASSLPGNSEAFF
cdr3_nt: TGTGCCAGCAGTTTGCCTGGAAACAGTGAAGCTTTCTTT

d_call: .
j_call: TRBJ1-4
clone_size: .
v_call: TRBV28
cdr3_aa: CASSYRHLTEKLFF
cdr3_nt: TGTGCCAGCAGTTACAGGCACCTTACCGAAAAACTGTTTTTT

d_call: .
j_call: TRBJ1-6
clone_size: .
v_call: TRBV14
cdr3_aa: CASSQVWEGSDNSPLHF
cdr3_nt: TGTGCCAGCAGCCAAGTTTGGGAGGGGTCGGATAATTCACCCCTCCACTTT

d_call: .
j_call: TRBJ1-1
clone_size: once
v_call: TRBV7-9
cdr3_aa: CASSFDPVLSEAFF
cdr3_nt: TGTGCCAGCAGCTTCGACCCAGTACTCTCTGAAGCTTTCTTT

d_call: .
j_call: TRBJ2-3
clone_size: .
v_call: TRBV7-9
cdr3_aa: CASRPSATDTQYF
cdr3_nt: TGTGCCAGCAGGCCTAGCGCCACAGATACGCAGTATTTT

d_call: TRBD1
j_call: TRBJ2-7
clone_size: once
v_call: TRBV7-9
cdr3_aa: CASSSTGTGYEQYF
cdr3_nt: TGTGCCAGCAGCTCTACCGGGACAGGCTACGAGCAGTACTTC

d_call: TRBD2
j_call: TRBJ2-5
clone_size: .
v_call: TRBV4-3
cdr3_aa: CASSQDTLAGGTETQYF
cdr3_nt: TGCGCCAGCAGCCAAGATACACTAGCGGGAGGTACAGAGACCCAGTACTTC

d_call: .
j_call: TRBJ2-1
clone_size: .
v_call: TRBV5-1
cdr3_aa: CASSSTADNEQFF
cdr3_nt: TGCGCCAGCAGCTCAACAGCGGACAATGAGCAGTTCTTC

d_call: .
j_call: TRBJ2-2
clone_size: .
v_call: TRBV10-3
cdr3_aa: CAIIENDWGTGELFF
cdr3_nt: TGTGCCATTATAGAGAACGATTGGGGCACCGGGGAGCTGTTTTTT

d_call: .
j_call: TRBJ1-2
clone_size: .
v_call: TRBV6-5
cdr3_aa: CASSPGIHYGYTF
cdr3_nt: TGTGCCAGCAGTCCCGGGATCCACTATGGCTACACCTTC

d_call: .
j_call: TRBJ1-2
clone_size: .
v_call: TRBV6-5
cdr3_aa: CASSSLGTVNYGYTF
cdr3_nt: TGTGCCAGCAGTTCCCTCGGGACGGTCAACTATGGCTACACCTTC

d_call: .
j_call: TRBJ2-5
clone_size: .
v_call: TRBV7-8
cdr3_aa: CASSFGQHQETQYF
cdr3_nt: TGTGCCAGCAGCTTTGGACAGCACCAAGAGACCCAGTACTTC

d_call: .
j_call: TRBJ2-5
clone_size: few
v_call: TRBV2
cdr3_aa: CASSVVLGETQYF
cdr3_nt: TGTGCCAGCAGTGTGGTATTGGGAGAGACCCAGTACTTC

d_call: .
j_call: TRBJ2-1
clone_size: .
v_call: TRBV20-1
cdr3_aa: CSVGEYNEQFF
cdr3_nt: TGCAGTGTGGGGGAGTACAATGAGCAGTTCTTC

d_call: TRBD1
j_call: TRBJ1-3
clone_size: .
v_call: TRBV5-6
cdr3_aa: CASSYRTGLSSGNTIYF
cdr3_nt: TGTGCCAGCAGCTACCGGACAGGGCTGAGCTCTGGAAACACCATATATTTT

d_call: TRBD2
j_call: TRBJ2-7
clone_size: .
v_call: TRBV30
cdr3_aa: CAWSRGGYSYEQYF
cdr3_nt: TGTGCCTGGAGCCGGGGGGGCTACTCCTACGAGCAGTACTTC

d_call: TRBD1
j_call: TRBJ1-3
clone_size: few
v_call: TRBV5-6
cdr3_aa: CASTLSRDRFSGNTIYF
cdr3_nt: TGTGCCAGCACCCTGTCCCGGGACAGGTTCTCTGGAAACACCATATATTTT

d_call: TRBD2
j_call: TRBJ2-5
clone_size: few
v_call: TRBV28
cdr3_aa: CASRGSASGAETQYF
cdr3_nt: TGTGCCAGCAGGGGTTCGGCTAGCGGGGCGGAGACCCAGTACTTC

d_call: TRBD1
j_call: TRBJ1-5
clone_size: .
v_call: TRBV9
cdr3_aa: CASSVGDRDHQPQHF
cdr3_nt: TGTGCCAGCAGCGTAGGGGACAGGGACCATCAGCCCCAGCATTTT

d_call: .
j_call: TRBJ1-2
clone_size: .
v_call: TRBV7-2
cdr3_aa: CASSTGGSALRGYTF
cdr3_nt: TGTGCCAGCAGCACGGGGGGGAGCGCTCTCCGGGGCTACACCTTC

d_call: TRBD2
j_call: TRBJ2-2
clone_size: .
v_call: TRBV2
cdr3_aa: CASSQKGGKVGELFF
cdr3_nt: TGTGCCAGCAGCCAAAAGGGAGGGAAGGTCGGGGAGCTGTTTTTT

d_call: .
j_call: TRBJ2-1
clone_size: .
v_call: TRBV7-2
cdr3_aa: CASSLSIGGNEQFF
cdr3_nt: TGTGCCAGCAGCTTATCCATCGGTGGGAATGAGCAGTTCTTC

d_call: .
j_call: TRBJ1-2
clone_size: .
v_call: TRBV5-1
cdr3_aa: CASSLAGGLDGYTF
cdr3_nt: TGCGCCAGCAGCTTGGCCGGGGGACTGGATGGCTACACCTTC

d_call: TRBD1
j_call: TRBJ1-1
clone_size: .
v_call: TRBV29-1
cdr3_aa: CSVDPGTGTEAFF
cdr3_nt: TGCAGCGTTGATCCCGGGACAGGGACTGAAGCTTTCTTT

d_call: .
j_call: TRBJ2-5
clone_size: few
v_call: TRBV18
cdr3_aa: CASSPRDETQYF
cdr3_nt: TGTGCCAGCTCACCACGAGACGAGACCCAGTACTTC

d_call: .
j_call: TRBJ2-1
clone_size: once
v_call: TRBV2
cdr3_aa: CAGKGGYLIGEQFF
cdr3_nt: TGTGCCGGAAAAGGGGGATATCTTATAGGTGAGCAGTTCTTC

d_call: TRBD1
j_call: TRBJ2-2
clone_size: .
v_call: TRBV5-1
cdr3_aa: CASSSGQGNTGELFF
cdr3_nt: TGCGCCAGCAGCTCGGGACAGGGAAACACCGGGGAGCTGTTTTTT

d_call: .
j_call: TRBJ2-7
clone_size: .
v_call: TRBV9
cdr3_aa: CASSVGGMTGLGEQYF
cdr3_nt: TGTGCCAGCAGCGTAGGCGGGATGACGGGATTGGGCGAGCAGTACTTC

d_call: .
j_call: TRBJ2-5
clone_size: .
v_call: TRBV1
cdr3_aa: CTSSHVTTGGPGETQYF
cdr3_nt: TGCACCAGCAGCCATGTTACGACCGGGGGTCCTGGGGAGACCCAGTACTTC

d_call: .
j_call: TRBJ2-1
clone_size: .
v_call: TRBV29-1
cdr3_aa: CSVVDWGRASYNEQFF
cdr3_nt: TGCAGCGTTGTGGATTGGGGGAGAGCTTCCTACAATGAGCAGTTCTTC

d_call: TRBD2
j_call: TRBJ2-3
clone_size: .
v_call: TRBV7-2
cdr3_aa: CASSLLWRGTQDTQYF
cdr3_nt: TGTGCCAGCAGCTTACTATGGCGGGGGACCCAGGATACGCAGTATTTT

d_call: .
j_call: TRBJ1-6
clone_size: .
v_call: TRBV12-5
cdr3_aa: CASGSQGIQGNNSPLHF
cdr3_nt: TGTGCTAGTGGTTCACAAGGGATACAGGGTAATAATTCACCCCTCCACTTT

d_call: .
j_call: TRBJ2-7
clone_size: once
v_call: TRBV11-3
cdr3_aa: CASSLEGRGPYEQYF
cdr3_nt: TGTGCCAGCAGCTTAGAGGGGCGGGGACCCTACGAGCAGTACTTC

d_call: .
j_call: TRBJ1-5
clone_size: .
v_call: TRBV28
cdr3_aa: CASSWGAGGQPQHF
cdr3_nt: TGTGCCAGCAGTTGGGGGGCTGGGGGTCAGCCCCAGCATTTT

d_call: TRBD2
j_call: TRBJ2-7
clone_size: few
v_call: TRBV27
cdr3_aa: CASRPSGGSAGEQYF
cdr3_nt: TGTGCCAGCAGACCTAGCGGGGGTTCCGCCGGGGAGCAGTACTTC

d_call: .
j_call: TRBJ2-7
clone_size: .
v_call: TRBV10-3
cdr3_aa: CAISEVGYEQYF
cdr3_nt: TGTGCCATCAGTGAGGTAGGATACGAGCAGTACTTC

d_call: .
j_call: TRBJ1-1
clone_size: few
v_call: TRBV2
cdr3_aa: CASSSQASGTEAFF
cdr3_nt: TGTGCCAGCAGTTCTCAGGCTTCAGGCACTGAAGCTTTCTTT

d_call: .
j_call: TRBJ1-5
clone_size: .
v_call: TRBV5-6
cdr3_aa: CASSSRGLSNQPQHF
cdr3_nt: TGTGCCAGCAGCTCCCGGGGCCTAAGCAATCAGCCCCAGCATTTT

d_call: TRBD2
j_call: TRBJ2-1
clone_size: .
v_call: TRBV5-6
cdr3_aa: CASSLGGGISSYNEQFF
cdr3_nt: TGTGCCAGCAGCTTGGGCGGGGGGATCTCCTCATACAATGAGCAGTTCTTC

d_call: .
j_call: TRBJ2-2
clone_size: .
v_call: TRBV7-3
cdr3_aa: CASSRGLGADGELFF
cdr3_nt: TGTGCCAGCAGTCGTGGTTTGGGGGCCGACGGGGAGCTGTTTTTT

d_call: .
j_call: TRBJ1-5
clone_size: few
v_call: TRBV6-5
cdr3_aa: CASSLTQHSNQPQHF
cdr3_nt: TGTGCCAGCAGTTTAACACAGCATAGCAATCAGCCCCAGCATTTT